The source of this T cell receptor beta chain is a study of blood T cell repertoires in COVID-19. Study background: Samples taken during acute and convalescent COVID-19 were collected in the United States, Italy and Spain.

Germline V lookup: CDR1 KGHDR, CDR2 SFDVKD. This CDR3 has 13 residues. V was trimmed by 3 bases and J by 4 bases, leaving 6 bases between them. As processed by the authors: Nucleated cell number was recorded as an estimate derived from reference gene primer amplification. Assay used: immunoSEQ multiplex PCR; TCRdb lists only in-frame clones, some missing. V, J and clone size are taken as reported in that table, and D and trimming were inferred from the DNA itself. The profile shows some 360,000 clones, approximately 89% of them singletons. The receptor comes from a woman in her sixties or seventies with COVID-19, enrolled during active disease. Sequenced: peripheral blood. The genes are TRBV24-1 and TRBJ1-3, with unresolved D. The CDR3: CATSDGPGNTIYF. DNA of the CDR3: TGTGCCACCAGTGATGGGCCGGGAAACACCATATATTTT.